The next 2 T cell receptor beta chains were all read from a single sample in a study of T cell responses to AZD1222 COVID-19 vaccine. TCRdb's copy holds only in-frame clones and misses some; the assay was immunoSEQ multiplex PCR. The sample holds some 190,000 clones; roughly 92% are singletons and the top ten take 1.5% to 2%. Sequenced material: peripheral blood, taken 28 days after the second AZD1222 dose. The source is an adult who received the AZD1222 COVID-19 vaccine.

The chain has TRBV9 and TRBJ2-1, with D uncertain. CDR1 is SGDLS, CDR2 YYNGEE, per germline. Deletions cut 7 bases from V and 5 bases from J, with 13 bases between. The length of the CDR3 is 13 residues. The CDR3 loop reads CASGSPTHNEQFF. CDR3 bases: TGTGCCAGCGGGTCCCCTACACACAATGAGCAGTTCTTC.

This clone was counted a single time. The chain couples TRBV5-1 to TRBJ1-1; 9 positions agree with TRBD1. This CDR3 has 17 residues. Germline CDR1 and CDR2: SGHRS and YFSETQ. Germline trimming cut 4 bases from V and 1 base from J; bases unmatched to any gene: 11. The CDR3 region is CASSRLRTGDWNTEAFF. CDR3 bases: TGCGCCAGCAGCCGATTACGGACAGGGGATTGGAACACTGAAGCTTTCTTT.